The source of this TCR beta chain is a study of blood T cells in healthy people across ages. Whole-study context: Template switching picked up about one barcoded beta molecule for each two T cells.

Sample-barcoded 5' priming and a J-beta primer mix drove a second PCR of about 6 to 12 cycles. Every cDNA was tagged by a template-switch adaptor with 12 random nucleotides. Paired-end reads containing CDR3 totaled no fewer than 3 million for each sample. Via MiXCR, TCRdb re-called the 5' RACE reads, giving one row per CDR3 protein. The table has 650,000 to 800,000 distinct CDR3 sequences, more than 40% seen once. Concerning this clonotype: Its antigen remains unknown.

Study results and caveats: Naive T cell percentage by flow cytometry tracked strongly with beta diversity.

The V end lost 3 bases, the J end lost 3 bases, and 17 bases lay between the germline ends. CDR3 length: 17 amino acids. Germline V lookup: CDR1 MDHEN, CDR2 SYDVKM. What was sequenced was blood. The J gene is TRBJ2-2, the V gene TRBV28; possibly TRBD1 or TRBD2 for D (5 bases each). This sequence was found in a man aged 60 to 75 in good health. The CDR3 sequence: CASSLVGQGTYTGELFF. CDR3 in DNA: TGTGCCAGCAGTTTGGTAGGACAAGGGACGTACACCGGGGAGCTGTTTTTT.